The present entry profiles one T cell receptor beta chain with its context. CD8+CD57+ cell expansion had been shown by flow cytometry in patients chosen for sequencing. No patient had been given any therapy when blood was sampled. CDR3 and TCR beta VDJ profiling relied on a genomic DNA template. TCRdb itself ran the reads through MiXCR, one entry per CDR3 protein. This sample carries 170,000 or so distinct CDR3 sequences, roughly 65% of them seen once, and the ten largest clones take approximately 46%. This sample was taken from a study of CD8+CD57+ T cells in acquired aplastic anemia. The CDR3 runs 11 residues. V was shortened by 2 bases and J by 13 bases, with 11 bases between the two germline ends. Germline loops: CDR1 SGHTA, CDR2 FQGNSA.

This TCR was sampled from a human donor with aplastic anemia. Sequenced input: sorted CD4+, CD8+, or CD8+CD57+ T cells (not recorded which) from PBMCs. The chain links TRBV7-2 to TRBJ1-2; D is unresolved. CDR3 sequence reads: CASSLLDRSTF. DNA for the CDR3: TGTGCCAGCAGCTTATTGGACCGTTCCACCTTC.